This T cell receptor beta chain is drawn from a study of graft-versus-host responses after intestinal transplantation. Looking at the study overall: Each transplant was multivisceral, liver-intestinal, or isolated intestinal. Anti-thymocyte globulin induction preceded three to four years of tacrolimus and steroid maintenance in all recipients. Findings and limits, study-wide: Clonal ratios of graft-versus-host to host-versus-graft in allografts were high for patients exhibiting graft-donor T cell macrochimerism.

The CDR3 is 13 amino acids. V was pared by 6 bases and J by 2 bases, with 3 bases of the junction left unmatched. CDR1 is MNHNY and CDR2 is SVGAGI in the germline V gene (reference sequence). Data came from immunoSEQ multiplex PCR; TCRdb stores just in-frame clones and leaves some out. The sample carries about 100,000 clones, roughly nine tenths recorded once. Regarding this clone: The antigen is unknown.

The clonotype originates from a human donor who was the organ donor for an intestinal transplant. V gene TRBV6-6 combines with J gene TRBJ1-2, with 7 positions matching TRBD1. The sample was unstimulated CD4+ T cells sorted from spleen or lymph node cells, taken before transplant. This CDR3 reads CASSPGQNYGYTF. CDR3 nucleotide sequence: TGTGCCAGCAGCCCGGGACAGAACTATGGCTACACCTTC.